This T cell receptor beta chain was captured by sequencing in a study of blood T cells in healthy people across ages. Whole-study findings and limits: In older individuals, TCR beta diversity per million T cells was lower, falling roughly linearly with age.

The germline gives CDR1 SGHAT, CDR2 FQNNGV. The CDR3 covers 12 residues. Concerning this clonotype: Its antigen is not known.

The study drew donors from healthy Caucasian individuals in Russia aged roughly 6 to 100. A second about 7 to 11 cycle PCR used barcoded and J-beta primers. Each cDNA molecule received a tag from a template-switch adaptor that had 12 random nucleotides. Each CDR3 protein is one row after TCRdb ran MiXCR on the 5' RACE reads. This sample has around 940,000 distinct CDR3 sequences, with 51% found just once. This receptor was identified in a woman aged 60-70 years in good health. Material for sequencing was blood. The chain joins TRBV11-2 to TRBJ2-7; D is unresolved. The DNA end is more similar to TRBJ2-5, so the J call may be wrong. The CDR3 sequence: CASSWVAETQYF. The DNA of the CDR3 is TGTGCCAGCAGCTGGGTAGCAGAGACCCAGTACTTC.